These 26 T cell receptor beta chains were all obtained from the same sample, sequenced in a study of T cell responses to AZD1222 COVID-19 vaccine. Generated by immunoSEQ multiplex PCR, the TCRdb table keeps only in-frame clones and is missing some. The table shows about 120,000 clones, with 86% occurring only once. The starting material was peripheral blood, obtained 28 days after the second AZD1222 dose. These receptors were collected from an adult who received the AZD1222 COVID-19 vaccine.

This clone was counted a single time. This sequence joins TRBV7-3 and TRBJ2-7; TRBD1 agrees at 8 bases. Germline loops: CDR1 SGHTA, CDR2 FQGTGA. This CDR3 has 16 residues. V shed 5 bases, J shed 2 bases, and the junction held 11 bases outside the gene matches. The CDR3 here is CASSLFGQGATYEQYF. The CDR3 DNA is TGTGCCAGCAGCCTCTTTGGGCAGGGGGCAACCTACGAGCAGTACTTC.

The genes are TRBV6-5 and TRBJ1-1; D perhaps matches TRBD1 (6 bases). The ends were cut back, 5 bases at V and 4 bases at J, with 14 bases in the middle. Germline V lookup: CDR1 MNHEY, CDR2 SVGAGI. The CDR3 is 14 amino acids. CDR3 nucleotides: TGTGCCAGCAGTCGCAACAGGGTAGGCACTGAAGCTTTCTTT. It encodes CASSRNRVGTEAFF.

This rearrangement joins TRBV4-3 to TRBJ2-7; 12 bases are a match to TRBD2. Germline loops: CDR1 LGHNA, CDR2 YSLEER. This CDR3 comprises 15 residues. Trimming removed 3 bases from V and 0 bases from J; junction bases left unmatched: 0. The CDR3, as DNA: TGCGCCAGCAGCCAGGGACTAGCGGGCTCCTACGAGCAGTACTTC. Its translation is CASSQGLAGSYEQYF.

This chain links TRBV19 with TRBJ2-3; tentatively, D is TRBD2 (6 bases). Germline CDR1 reads LNHDA; CDR2 reads SQIVND (reference sequence). V lost 4 bases to trimming and J lost 6 bases, with 11 bases between them. The CDR3 contains 13 residues. CDR3 in amino acids: CASSTAGSDTQYF. CDR3 coding DNA: TGTGCCAGTAGTACGGCGGGGTCCGATACGCAGTATTTT.

The chain carries TRBV12-5 and TRBJ1-1; unclear D gene. CDR3 size: 12 residues. Trimming pared 6 bases from V and 4 bases from J, leaving 9 bases between. Germline CDR1 LGHNT, CDR2 FRNRAP. The CDR3 DNA is TGTGCTAGTGGGATTACCCTCACTGAAGCTTTCTTT. Protein product: CASGITLTEAFF.

The V gene is TRBV2, the J gene TRBJ1-6; 9 positions agree with TRBD1. The ends lost 8 bases at V and 7 bases at J; junction bases unmatched: 6. The germline CDR1 and CDR2 sequences are SNHLY and FYNNEI. This CDR3 has 14 residues. The CDR3 is CASGRDRANSPLHF. CDR3 DNA: TGTGCCAGCGGCCGGGACAGGGCGAATTCACCCCTCCACTTT.

V and J are TRBV6-5 and TRBJ1-1; D unresolved. V shed 6 bases and J shed 2 bases, with 16 bases lying between them. CDR1 and CDR2 from the germline V gene are MNHEY and SVGAGI. The CDR3 is made up of 15 amino acids. CDR3: CASSRTWMGNTEAFF. Here the CDR3 DNA reads TGTGCCAGCAGCCGCACGTGGATGGGAAACACTGAAGCTTTCTTT.

J is TRBJ1-2 and V is TRBV11-3, with 7 bases lining up with TRBD1. V gave up 1 base and J gave up 4 bases; unmatched junction bases: 3. Germline-derived CDR1 and CDR2 are SGHNT and YENEEA. This CDR3 is 14 amino acids long. The CDR3 region has the DNA TGTGCCAGCAGCTTAGTTCCAGGGGGCTATGGCTACACCTTC. Amino acids: CASSLVPGGYGYTF.

The V gene is TRBV7-9, the J gene TRBJ2-5; possibly TRBD1 or TRBD2 for D (5 bases each). V lost 5 bases, J lost 6 bases, and 13 bases lay in between. This CDR3 region has 13 residues. CDR1 is SEHNR, CDR2 FQNEAQ, per germline (reference sequence). CDR3 residues: CASSGRGRKTQYF. DNA of the CDR3: TGTGCCAGCAGCGGCCGGGGCAGAAAGACCCAGTACTTC.

This clone was counted a few times. The chain joins TRBV11-3 to TRBJ1-6, with 7 bases aligning to TRBD1. Trimming cost V 9 bases and J 7 bases; bases outside gene matches: 9. CDR3 length: 14 residues. Germline CDR1 SGHNT, CDR2 YENEEA. In DNA form, the CDR3 reads TGTGCCAGTACAGGGGTCAGATCCAATTCACCCCTCCACTTT. Translating it yields CASTGVRSNSPLHF.

This clone was counted a single time. The rearrangement uses TRBV19 and TRBJ2-4; TRBD2 matches at 9 bases. V dropped 7 bases and J dropped 2; count of bases not matched to a gene: 15. Germline CDR1 LNHDA, CDR2 SQIVND (reference sequence). CDR3 length: 18 amino acids. The CDR3 sequence: CASTANGASGATKNIQYF. As DNA, the CDR3 is TGTGCCAGTACTGCGAACGGGGCTAGCGGGGCAACCAAAAACATTCAGTACTTC.

The chain combines TRBV21-1 with TRBJ2-7; TRBD1 is taken as the D call from the table, unchecked against the DNA. TRBV21-1 is an annotated pseudogene. CDR3 length: 13 residues. The CDR3 nucleotides are TGTGCCAGCAGCAACCAGGGGACCTACGAGCAGTACTTC. Protein sequence: CASSNQGTYEQYF.

This clone was seen just once. The V and J genes are TRBV2 and TRBJ1-2; D might be TRBD1 (5 bases). This CDR3 contains 12 residues. Germline V gene sequence: CDR1 SNHLY, CDR2 FYNNEI. V was shortened by 6 bases and J by 6 bases, with 11 bases between the two germline ends. The CDR3 is CASRRQPDGYTF. The CDR3 bases are TGTGCCAGCAGGAGACAGCCAGATGGCTACACCTTC.

The DNA for the CDR3 is TGCGCCAGCAGCTCCACTAGCGGGGGCCTTTACAATGAGCAGTTCTTC. It codes for CASSSTSGGLYNEQFF. The gene calls are TRBV4-3 and TRBJ2-1, with 11 nucleotides matching TRBD2. The V and J ends lost 5 bases and 4 bases, in that order; junction bases with no gene match: 7. Germline CDR1 is LGHNA and CDR2 is YSLEER. This CDR3 contains 16 residues.

CDR3 sequence reads: CASMGTLPTDTQYF. The CDR3 nucleotides are TGTGCCAGTATGGGGACCCTACCCACAGATACGCAGTATTTT. The chain is built from TRBV27 and TRBJ2-3; D is tentatively TRBD1 or TRBD2 (5 bases each). Germline lookup yields CDR1 MNHEY and CDR2 SMNVEV (reference sequence). Trimming pared 9 bases from V and 2 bases from J, leaving 15 bases between. This CDR3 comprises 14 residues.

This clone appeared a few times. The chain carries TRBV5-5 and TRBJ1-2; TRBD1 aligns across 8 bases. This CDR3 is built from 14 residues. J lost 8 bases, V lost 2 bases, and 8 bases had no gene match. Germline assignment: CDR1 SGHKS and CDR2 YYEKEE (reference sequence). For the CDR3, the DNA is TGTGCCAGCAGCTTCTTTCAGGGGGCGTTGGGCTACACCTTC. Its protein product is CASSFFQGALGYTF.

V gene TRBV19 combines with J gene TRBJ2-2; tentatively, D is TRBD1 (6 bases). Between the trimmed V and J ends, which lost 5 bases and 5 bases, there was a span of 12 bases. This CDR3 spans 14 amino acids. CDR1 is LNHDA, CDR2 SQIVND, per germline (reference sequence). The DNA of the CDR3 is TGTGCCAGTAGTTTCCCAGGGGCAACCGGGGAGCTGTTTTTT. Protein product: CASSFPGATGELFF.

The V gene is TRBV19, the J gene TRBJ1-4; the match to TRBD1 covers 7 bases. CDR3 length: 16 residues. Germline V gene sequence: CDR1 LNHDA, CDR2 SQIVND (reference sequence). With 5 bases clipped from V and 4 bases from J, the junction kept 10 bases outside the gene matches. The chain's CDR3 is CASSHETQGGNEKLFF. CDR3 coding DNA: TGTGCCAGTAGTCATGAGACGCAGGGGGGTAATGAAAAACTGTTTTTT.

This clone came up once. This sequence joins TRBV3-1 (or the pseudogene TRBV3-2) and TRBJ2-5, with 8 nucleotides matching TRBD2. The V segment lost 0 bases and the J segment 12 bases; nucleotides outside the gene matches: 6. The V gene's germline CDR1 is LGHDT and CDR2 YNNKEL (reference sequence). CDR3 size: 13 residues. CDR3 DNA sequence: TGTGCCAGCAGCCAAGAAGGGACTAGTGTTAAGTACTTC. Translation gives CASSQEGTSVKYF.

The chain joins TRBV6-5 to TRBJ2-1; D is unresolved. Germline CDR1 MNHEY, CDR2 SVGAGI. This CDR3 is 15 amino acids long. V was trimmed by 2 bases and J by 8 bases, leaving 16 bases between them. This CDR3 reads CASSYVGAVVYEQFF. The CDR3 DNA reads TGTGCCAGCAGTTACGTGGGCGCAGTTGTATATGAGCAGTTCTTC.

The gene calls are TRBV5-8 and TRBJ1-5, with 7 bases matching TRBD1. J was trimmed by 4 bases and V by 4 bases; bases with no gene match: 8. CDR1 is SGHTS and CDR2 is YDEGEE in the germline V gene. This CDR3 has 15 amino acids. CDR3 protein: CASSEGQIVNQPQHF. For the CDR3, the DNA is TGTGCCAGCAGCGAGGGACAGATTGTAAATCAGCCCCAGCATTTT.

The V gene is TRBV4-2, the J gene TRBJ2-7, with 10 bases lining up with TRBD2. There are 15 residues in the CDR3. Germline trimming cut 3 bases from V and 2 bases from J; bases unmatched to any gene: 4. Looked up from germline, CDR1 is LGHNA and CDR2 is YNFKEQ. Here the CDR3 reads CASSQESGGAYEQYF. The CDR3 bases are TGTGCCAGCAGCCAGGAAAGCGGGGGGGCCTACGAGCAGTACTTC.

The chain couples TRBV7-2 to TRBJ1-2; a possible D gene is TRBD1 (6 bases). V gave up 5 bases and J gave up 6 bases, with 19 bases separating them. Looked up from germline, CDR1 is SGHTA and CDR2 is FQGNSA. The CDR3 loop spans 15 amino acids. This CDR3 is CASSPGWGAADGYTF. The CDR3 DNA follows: TGTGCCAGCAGCCCCGGTTGGGGGGCAGCCGATGGCTACACCTTC.

There are a few counts of this clone. This chain links TRBV4-3 with TRBJ1-4; D ambiguous. Germline CDR1 is LGHNA and CDR2 is YSLEER. V shed 0 bases and J shed 2 bases, with 10 bases lying between them. This CDR3 is built from 16 residues. The CDR3, as DNA: TGCGCCAGCAGCCAAGATCTGGGAGTGACTAATGAAAAACTGTTTTTT. The encoded protein is CASSQDLGVTNEKLFF.

The chain uses TRBV6-5 and TRBJ1-1; 8 nucleotides line up with TRBD1. V lost 8 bases, J lost 3 bases, and 5 bases stayed unmatched. There are 13 residues in the CDR3. Germline-derived CDR1 and CDR2 are MNHEY and SVGAGI. The CDR3 protein is CASGKDRDTEAFF. The CDR3 DNA reads TGTGCCAGCGGTAAGGACAGGGACACTGAAGCTTTCTTT.

This CDR3 reads CASSLYGTSNYGYTF. The CDR3 DNA is TGTGCCAGCAGCTTATATGGAACCTCTAACTATGGCTACACCTTC. The V gene is TRBV7-2, the J gene TRBJ1-2; D unresolved. Trimming pared 2 bases from V and 0 bases from J, leaving 10 bases between. Germline CDR1 is SGHTA and CDR2 is FQGNSA. The CDR3 length is 15 residues.